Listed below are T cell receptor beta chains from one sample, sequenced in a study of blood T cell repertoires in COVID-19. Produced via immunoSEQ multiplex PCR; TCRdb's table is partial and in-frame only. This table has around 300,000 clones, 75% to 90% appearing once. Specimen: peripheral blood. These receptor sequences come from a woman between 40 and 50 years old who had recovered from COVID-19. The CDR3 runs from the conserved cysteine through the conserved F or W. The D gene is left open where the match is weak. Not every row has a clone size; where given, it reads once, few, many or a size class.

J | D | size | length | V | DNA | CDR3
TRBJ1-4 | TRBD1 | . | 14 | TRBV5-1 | TGCGCCAGCAGCTTGGGCCAGGGGGACGGAAAACTGTTTTTT | CASSLGQGDGKLFF
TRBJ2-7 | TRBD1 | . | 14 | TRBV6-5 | TGTGCCAGCAGTTACGGGGCAGGGGGCGACGAGCAGTACTTC | CASSYGAGGDEQYF
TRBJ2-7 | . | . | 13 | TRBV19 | TGTGCCAGTAGTAGGTCCACAGGGTACGAGCAGTACTTC | CASSRSTGYEQYF
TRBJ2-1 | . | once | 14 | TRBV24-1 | TGTGCCACCAGTGAAACGACAGCCAACAATGAGCAGTTCTTC | CATSETTANNEQFF
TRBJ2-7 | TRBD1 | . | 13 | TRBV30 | TGTGCCTGGGGACAGGGGGCGACCTACGAGCAGTACTTC | CAWGQGATYEQYF
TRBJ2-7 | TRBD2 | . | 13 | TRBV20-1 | TGCAGTGCTAGTGGAGCGGGAGGCTACGAGCAGTACTTC | CSASGAGGYEQYF
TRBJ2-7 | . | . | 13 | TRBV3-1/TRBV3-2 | TGTGCCAGCAGCCAAGGAGGAGCTTTCGAGCAGTACTTC | CASSQGGAFEQYF
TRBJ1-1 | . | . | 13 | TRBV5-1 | TGCGCCAGCAGCTTGGATTCAGGGCCTGACGCTTTCTTT | CASSLDSGPDAFF
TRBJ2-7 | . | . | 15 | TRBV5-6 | TGTGCCAGCAGCCTAATGGGGGGATTCGATTACGAGCAGTACTTC | CASSLMGGFDYEQYF
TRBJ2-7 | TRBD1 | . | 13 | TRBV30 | TGTGCCTGGGAGACTCAGGGGGCCTACGAGCAGTACTTC | CAWETQGAYEQYF
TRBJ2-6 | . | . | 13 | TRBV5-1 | TGCGCCAGCACCAGTCCCGGGGCCAACGTCCTGACTTTC | CASTSPGANVLTF
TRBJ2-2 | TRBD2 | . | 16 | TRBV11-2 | TGTGCCAGCAGCTTAAAACTAGCGCCTTATACCGGGGAGCTGTTTTTT | CASSLKLAPYTGELFF
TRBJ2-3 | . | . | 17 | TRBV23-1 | TGCGCCAGCAGTCCCCGACGAATTAGCGGAGTTACAGATACGCAGTATTTT | CASSPRRISGVTDTQYF
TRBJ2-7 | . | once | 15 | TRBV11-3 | TGTGCCAGCAGCTTAGGACTAGGCCCCTCCTACGAGCAGTACTTC | CASSLGLGPSYEQYF
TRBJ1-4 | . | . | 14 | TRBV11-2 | TGTGCCAGCAGCTTTAGCCGGGCTAATGAAAAACTGTTTTTT | CASSFSRANEKLFF
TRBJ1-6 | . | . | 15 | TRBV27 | TGTGCCAGCAACCAGGGGTTGTCCTATAATTCACCCCTCCACTTT | CASNQGLSYNSPLHF
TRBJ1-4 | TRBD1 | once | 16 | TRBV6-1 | TGTGCCAGCAGTGTGACAGGGGGCGGGGGTAATGAAAAACTGTTTTTT | CASSVTGGGGNEKLFF
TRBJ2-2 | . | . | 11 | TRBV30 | TGTGCCCATACTTACACCGGGGAGCTGTTTTTT | CAHTYTGELFF
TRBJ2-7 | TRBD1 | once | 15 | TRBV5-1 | TGCGCCAGCAGCTTGGGGGGACAGGCATTGTACGAGCAGTACTTC | CASSLGGQALYEQYF
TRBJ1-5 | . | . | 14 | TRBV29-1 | TGCAGCGTCGTAGAGACGGGAAGCAATCAGCCCCAGCATTTT | CSVVETGSNQPQHF
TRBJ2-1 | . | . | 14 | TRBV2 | TGTGCCAGCGGTACCCACAGCTCCTACAATGAGCAGTTCTTC | CASGTHSSYNEQFF
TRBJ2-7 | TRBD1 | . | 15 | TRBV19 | TGTGCCAGTAGCCCCGCGGGACAGGGAAAGTTTAAGCAGTACTTC | CASSPAGQGKFKQYF
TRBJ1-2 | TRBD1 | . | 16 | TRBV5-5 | TGTGCCAGCAGCTTGGGCCCCACCGGGACAGACTATGGCTACACCTTC | CASSLGPTGTDYGYTF
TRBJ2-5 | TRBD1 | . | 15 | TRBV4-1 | TGCGCCAGCAGCCAAGCGGGACAGGGGAAAGAGACCCAGTACTTC | CASSQAGQGKETQYF
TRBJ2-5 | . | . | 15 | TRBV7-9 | TGTGCCAGCAGCTCCCGTCTAGCGTCGGGGGAGACCCAGTACTTC | CASSSRLASGETQYF
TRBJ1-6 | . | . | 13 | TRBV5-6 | TGTGCCAGCAGCCGTTGGGAGAATTCACCCCTCCACTTT | CASSRWENSPLHF
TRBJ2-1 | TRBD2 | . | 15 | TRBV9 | TGTGCCAGCACGGCTAGCGGGAGGGCCTTGGATGAGCAGTTCTTC | CASTASGRALDEQFF
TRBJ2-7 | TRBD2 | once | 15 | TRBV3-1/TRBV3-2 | TGTGCCAGCAGCCCCTGGGGGGGGTCATCCTACGAGCAGTACTTC | CASSPWGGSSYEQYF
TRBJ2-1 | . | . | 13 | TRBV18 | TGTGCCAGCTCACCAGAGCTTTACAATGAGCAGTTCTTC | CASSPELYNEQFF
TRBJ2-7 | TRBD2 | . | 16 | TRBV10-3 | TGTGCCATCAGTGAGTGGCCCAGCGGGAACTCCTACGAGCAGTACTTC | CAISEWPSGNSYEQYF
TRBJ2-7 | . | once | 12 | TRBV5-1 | TGCGCCAGCAGCGAGGACAGTATCGAGCAGTACTTC | CASSEDSIEQYF
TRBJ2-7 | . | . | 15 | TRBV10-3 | TGTGCCATCAGTGAGTCTAGCGGAGGACCCTACGAGCAGTACTTC | CAISESSGGPYEQYF
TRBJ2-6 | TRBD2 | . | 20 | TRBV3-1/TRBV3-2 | TGTGCCAGCAGCCACTCTCGAACTAGCGGAGAAAGCTCTGGGGCCAACGTCCTGACTTTC | CASSHSRTSGESSGANVLTF
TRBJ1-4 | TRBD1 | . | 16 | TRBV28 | TGTGCCAGCAGTTTATGGGGGCAGGGGGCGGATGAAAAACTGTTTTTT | CASSLWGQGADEKLFF
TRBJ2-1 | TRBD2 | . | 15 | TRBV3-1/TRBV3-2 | TGTGCCAGCAGCCGAGGACTAGCCTCGGGAAATGAGCAGTTCTTC | CASSRGLASGNEQFF
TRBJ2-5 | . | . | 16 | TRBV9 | TGTGCCAGCAGCGTAGGTGGGGCCGCGGCGTGGGAGACCCAGTACTTC | CASSVGGAAAWETQYF
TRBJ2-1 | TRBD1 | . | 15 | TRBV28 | TGTGCCAGCAGTTCACAAGACAGGGTTGGTAATGAGCAGTTCTTC | CASSSQDRVGNEQFF
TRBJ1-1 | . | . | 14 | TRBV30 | TGTGCCTGGAGAGTCCAGGGGCGGAACACTGAAGCTTTCTTT | CAWRVQGRNTEAFF